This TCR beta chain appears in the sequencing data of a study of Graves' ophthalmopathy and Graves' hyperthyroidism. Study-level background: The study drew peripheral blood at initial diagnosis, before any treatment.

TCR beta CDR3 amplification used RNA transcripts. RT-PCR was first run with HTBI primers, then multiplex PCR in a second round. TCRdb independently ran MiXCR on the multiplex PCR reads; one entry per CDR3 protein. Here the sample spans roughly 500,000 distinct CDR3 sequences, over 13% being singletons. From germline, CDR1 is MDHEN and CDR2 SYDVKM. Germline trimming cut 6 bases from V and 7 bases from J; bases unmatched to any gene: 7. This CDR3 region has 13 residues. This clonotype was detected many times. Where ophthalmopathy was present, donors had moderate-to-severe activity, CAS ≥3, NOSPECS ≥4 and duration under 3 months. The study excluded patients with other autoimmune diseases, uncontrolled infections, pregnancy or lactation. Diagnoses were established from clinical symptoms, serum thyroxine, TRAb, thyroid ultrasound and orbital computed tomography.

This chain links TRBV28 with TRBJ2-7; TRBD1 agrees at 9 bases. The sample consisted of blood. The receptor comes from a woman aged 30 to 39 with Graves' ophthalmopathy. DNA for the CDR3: TGTGCCAGCAGCCGGGACAGGGCTGGGGAGCAGTACTTC. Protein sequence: CASSRDRAGEQYF.